Listed here are 17 T cell receptor beta chains from one sample, sequenced in a study of T-cell reconstitution after alpha-beta-depleted transplantation in children. The authors prepared the TCRbeta library with unique molecular identifiers. TCRdb called the PCR reads again in MiXCR, with one record for every CDR3 protein. The data show about 460,000 distinct CDR3 sequences, with 12% seen just once and under 7% held by the top ten. Sequencing used PBMCs from the stem cell graft donor, obtained from the stem cell graft. The receptors shown here come from a human donor who donated a stem cell graft to a child with combined immunodeficiency.

Many counts were recorded for this clonotype. CDR3 amino acids: CASSLVGTGTDTQYF. The CDR3 DNA sequence: TGTGCCAGCAGCTTAGTCGGGACTGGCACAGATACGCAGTATTTT. The chain carries TRBV7-2 and TRBJ2-3; possible D gene TRBD2, 6 bases. CDR1 SGHTA and CDR2 FQGNSA come from the germline V gene. The CDR3 has 15 residues. The germline V and J ends were trimmed by 1 base and 1 base, with 9 bases remaining between them.

This clonotype came up a few times. V and J are TRBV6-6 and TRBJ2-3; D possibly matches TRBD1 or TRBD2 (5 bases each). The ends were cut back, 7 bases at V and 2 bases at J, with 22 bases in the middle. Germline loops: CDR1 MNHNY, CDR2 SVGAGI (reference sequence). The CDR3 has 17 residues. The CDR3 DNA is TGTGCCAGCACTATCGGAGGTACACACAGGCCCACAGATACGCAGTATTTT. Translating gives CASTIGGTHRPTDTQYF.

This chain links TRBV6-5 with TRBJ2-3; 9 bases align to TRBD1. J lost 4 bases, V lost 6 bases, and 5 bases had no gene match. The germline V gene has CDR1 MNHEY and CDR2 SVGAGI. CDR3 length: 14 amino acids. CDR3 DNA sequence: TGTGCCAGCAGATACAGGGGGCCCCCAGATACGCAGTATTTT. Protein product: CASRYRGPPDTQYF.

The chain recombines TRBV11-1 with TRBJ2-1; 12 bases map to TRBD2. The CDR3 runs 21 residues. Germline lookup yields CDR1 SGHAT and CDR2 FQDESV (reference sequence). V dropped 2 bases and J dropped 0; count of bases not matched to a gene: 14. This CDR3 is CASSLKSLLAGGKSSYNEQFF. DNA for the CDR3: TGTGCCAGCAGCTTAAAGTCCCTACTAGCGGGGGGCAAGAGCTCCTACAATGAGCAGTTCTTC.

In this sample, this clonotype turned up many times. The gene calls are TRBV24-1 and TRBJ2-5, with 14 nucleotides matching TRBD2. Losses at the gene ends were 4 bases for V and 5 bases for J; bases not matched to a gene: 5. From germline, CDR1 is KGHDR and CDR2 SFDVKD. The CDR3 is 16 amino acids. The CDR3 loop reads CATSDQGLAGAETQYF. As DNA, the CDR3 is TGTGCCACCAGTGACCAGGGACTAGCGGGAGCTGAGACCCAGTACTTC.

This clonotype has a count of ten or more. This chain links TRBV30 with TRBJ2-7; D not resolved. The germline CDR1 and CDR2 sequences are GTSNPN and SVGIG (reference sequence). V was trimmed by 0 bases and J by 3 bases, leaving 6 bases between them. The CDR3 is 12 amino acids. CDR3 nucleotide sequence: TGTGCCTGGAGTGTACAAAGCTACGAGCAGTACTTC. It codes for CAWSVQSYEQYF.

This clonotype has ten or more counts. The genes are TRBV10-3 and TRBJ1-2; perhaps TRBD1 as D (6 bases). CDR3 length: 14 amino acids. Trimming took 4 bases from V and 2 from J, leaving 11 bases between them. Germline loops: CDR1 ENHRY, CDR2 SYGVKD. The CDR3 loop reads CAISAAGANYGYTF. CDR3 nucleotides: TGTGCCATCAGTGCCGCGGGGGCGAACTATGGCTACACCTTC.

Only a few counts were recorded for this clonotype. The V and J genes are TRBV6-2 or TRBV6-3 and TRBJ1-5; no definite D call. The germline V gene encodes CDR1 MNHEY and CDR2 SVGEGT. CDR3 length: 16 residues. The ends were cut back, 6 bases at V and 7 bases at J, with 22 bases in the middle. The CDR3 coding sequence is TGTGCCAGCAGACCACCCGGAGGACCAGCTGGCCAGCCCCAGCATTTT. Its translation: CASRPPGGPAGQPQHF.

This clonotype was picked up many times. The rearrangement uses TRBV12-3 or TRBV12-4 and TRBJ1-5, with 9 bases aligning to TRBD1. The CDR3 has 20 amino acids. V lost 7 bases, J lost 0 bases, and 19 bases stayed unmatched. CDR3 sequence: CASNRGRDRVANYSNQPQHF. In DNA form, the CDR3 reads TGTGCCAGCAACCGGGGTAGGGACAGGGTGGCAAATTATAGCAATCAGCCCCAGCATTTT.

There are a few counts of this clonotype. This chain joins TRBV20-1 and TRBJ2-7; weak D call: TRBD2 (6 bases). Trimming took off 5 bases at V and 2 bases at J, with 16 bases between the two ends. Germline-derived CDR1 and CDR2 are DFQATT and SNEGSKA (reference sequence). This CDR3 spans 14 amino acids. The CDR3 loop reads CSAGGTGVTYEQYF. The CDR3 DNA reads TGCAGTGCTGGGGGAACGGGAGTTACCTACGAGCAGTACTTC.

V is TRBV12-3 or TRBV12-4 and J is TRBJ2-3; D is unclear. V gave up 1 base and J gave up 0 bases, with 8 bases separating them. The CDR3 totals 15 residues. CDR3 residues: CASSLGRRSTDTQYF. The CDR3 DNA is TGTGCCAGCAGTTTAGGCAGGCGAAGCACAGATACGCAGTATTTT.

This clonotype was seen only a few times. V and J are TRBV7-2 and TRBJ2-1; D uncertain. V was cut by 3 bases and J by 5 bases, with 14 bases left in between. This CDR3 contains 15 residues. Germline loops: CDR1 SGHTA, CDR2 FQGNSA. The CDR3 DNA follows: TGTGCCAGCAGCTTGGGTTTATCTAACCACAATGAGCAGTTCTTC. Amino acid sequence: CASSLGLSNHNEQFF.

This clonotype has at least ten counts. The J gene is TRBJ2-3, the V gene TRBV10-3; TRBD2 aligns across 8 bases. This CDR3 region has 17 residues. V was pared by 0 bases and J by 2 bases, with 7 bases of the junction left unmatched. CDR1 is ENHRY and CDR2 is SYGVKD in the germline V gene. The CDR3 loop is CAISESSQLAATDTQYF. CDR3 nucleotides: TGTGCCATCAGTGAGTCCTCTCAACTAGCGGCCACAGATACGCAGTATTTT.

This chain joins TRBV18 and TRBJ2-2; a possible D gene is TRBD1 (5 bases). CDR1 is KGHSH, CDR2 LQKENI, per germline. V lost 2 bases to trimming and J lost 4 bases, with 8 bases between them. The CDR3 totals 14 residues. The CDR3 here is CASSPTTGTGELFF. The DNA for the CDR3 is TGTGCCAGCTCACCAACCACAGGCACCGGGGAGCTGTTTTTT.

This clonotype has more than one count but fewer than ten. The V gene is TRBV7-9, the J gene TRBJ2-1; 10 bases align to TRBD2. Germline lookup yields CDR1 SEHNR and CDR2 FQNEAQ (reference sequence). The V gene end was trimmed by 0 bases and the J gene end by 8 bases; junction bases not matched to a gene: 7. The CDR3 loop spans 16 amino acids. DNA of the CDR3: TGTGCCAGCAGCTTAGCACTAGCGGGGTTAGGGGATGAGCAGTTCTTC. It encodes CASSLALAGLGDEQFF.

The CDR3 coding sequence is TGTGCCAGCAGCTTTTCACTTGGTGTGGGTTCACCCCTCCACTTT. Its protein is CASSFSLGVGSPLHF. J is TRBJ1-6 and V is TRBV5-6; no firm D call. CDR1 is SGHDT and CDR2 is YYEEEE in the germline V gene. The V end lost 2 bases, the J end lost 9 bases, and 15 bases lay between the germline ends. This CDR3 has 15 amino acids.

The V call is TRBV12-3 or TRBV12-4, the J call TRBJ2-5; 9 bases agree with TRBD2. V lost 4 bases to trimming and J lost 1 base; unmatched junction nucleotides: 16. This CDR3 has 19 amino acids. In DNA form, the CDR3 reads TGTGCCAGCAGTTCCTCTGACATCCTTAGCGGGGGAGTCCAAGAGACCCAGTACTTC. Protein product: CASSSSDILSGGVQETQYF.